A selection of T cell receptor beta chains follows, all from one sample in a study of shared clonotypes between healthy human individuals. Repertoires were generated with immunoSEQ multiplex PCR, while TCRdb's copy carries only in-frame clones and drops some. The sample contains millions of clones, around 95% of which appear only once. The sequenced sample consisted of naive CD4+ T cells sorted from blood. The receptors shown here come from a man aged 18 to 29 in good health. Each CDR3 is given with its conserved first and last residue. A D gene is named only where the DNA matches it firmly. Clone size is given for some rows only: seen once, a few or many times, or a class if the clone is expanded.

TRBV5-1	TRBJ2-1	NA	NA	TGCGCCAGCAGCCTTTTAAACACTACCTACAATGAGCAGTTCTTC	CASSLLNTTYNEQFF
TRBV30	TRBJ2-3	NA	NA	TGTGCCTGGAGTGCCCATTTGGGTACGCAGTATTTT	CAWSAHLGTQYF
TRBV5-1	TRBJ2-7	NA	once	TGCGCCAGCAGCTTGGATAGCGGACCCTACGAGCAGTACTTC	CASSLDSGPYEQYF
TRBV10-1	TRBJ2-1	NA	NA	TGCGCCAGTGGAACCGGGACTGTAAGCTCCTACAATGAGCAGTTCTTC	CASGTGTVSSYNEQFF
TRBV11-2	TRBJ2-5	NA	once	TGTGCCAGCAGCCAAGGGACCATAGCCCAAGAGACCCAGTACTTC	CASSQGTIAQETQYF
TRBV5-1	TRBJ2-5	NA	NA	TGCGCCAGCAGCTGGGGTGTGGCGCGAGAGACCCAGTACTTC	CASSWGVARETQYF
TRBV25-1	TRBJ2-5	NA	many	TGTGCCAGCAGTGAATCTCTCTCGGTTGAGACCCAGTACTTC	CASSESLSVETQYF
TRBV7-8	TRBJ1-3	NA	NA	TGTGCCAGCAGCTTAAGCAGGATAATAGGAAACACCATATATTTT	CASSLSRIIGNTIYF
TRBV7-6	TRBJ2-5	TRBD1	NA	TGTGCCAGCAGCTTAGGAGGGGGCGCGGAGACCCAGTACTTC	CASSLGGGAETQYF
TRBV2	TRBJ1-2	TRBD1	once	TGTGCCAGCAGTCAAAAAGGGGACAGAATTGGCTACACCTTC	CASSQKGDRIGYTF
TRBV21-1	TRBJ1-5	NA	NA	TGTGCCAGCAGCGAAATAAGCAATCAGCCCCAGCATTTT	CASSEISNQPQHF
TRBV9	TRBJ2-3	NA	NA	TGTGCCAGCAGCGTAGCCCCGGGCACAGATACGCAGTATTTT	CASSVAPGTDTQYF
TRBV25-1	TRBJ1-5	NA	few	TGTGCCAGCAGTGGTTCGGGGGAAGGTCAGCCCCAGCATTTT	CASSGSGEGQPQHF
TRBV6-1	TRBJ2-2	NA	NA	TGTGCCAGCAACCACGTCCGGGGCGGGGAGCTGTTTTTT	CASNHVRGGELFF
TRBV20-1	TRBJ1-1	NA	NA	TGCAGTGCGGGGGACACTGAAGCTTTCTTT	CSAGDTEAFF
TRBV7-9	TRBJ1-1	NA	NA	TGTGCCAGCAGCTTAACTGGGACACCCGAAGCTTTCTTT	CASSLTGTPEAFF
TRBV29-1	TRBJ2-6	NA	NA	TGCAGCGTTGAGAACAGGGAGGATGGGGCCAACGTCCTGACTTTC	CSVENREDGANVLTF
TRBV9	TRBJ1-4	NA	NA	TGTGCCAGCAGCGTTGAAAGAGATAATGAAAAACTGTTTTTT	CASSVERDNEKLFF
TRBV18	TRBJ2-7	TRBD1	NA	TGTGCCAGCACAAGGGGACAGGGTCTTTTGTACTTC	CASTRGQGLLYF
TRBV14	TRBJ1-1	NA	NA	TGTGCCAGCAGCCAAGTACCCAGTGGGGCTTTCTTT	CASSQVPSGAFF
TRBV10-3	TRBJ2-7	NA	NA	TGTGCCATCAGTGAGGGCAGGGAAGGATACGAGCAGTACTTC	CAISEGREGYEQYF
TRBV5-1	TRBJ2-5	NA	NA	TGCGCCAGCAGTTCAGGGGACCGAGAGACCCAGTACTTC	CASSSGDRETQYF
TRBV5-4	TRBJ2-7	NA	NA	TGTGCCAGCAGCTTGACACAGGGTTCCTACGAGCAGTACTTC	CASSLTQGSYEQYF
TRBV5-1	TRBJ2-5	NA	NA	TGCGCCAGCAGCTTGGGGAAGCAAGAGACCCAGTACTTC	CASSLGKQETQYF
TRBV6-1	TRBJ2-5	TRBD2	NA	TGTGCCAGCAGTGAAGCAAGAACTAGCGGGTTCCAAGAGACCCAGTACTTC	CASSEARTSGFQETQYF
TRBV6-5	TRBJ2-7	NA	NA	TGTGCCAGCAGTTACTTCGCGGGCTCCTCCTACGAGCAGTACTTC	CASSYFAGSSYEQYF
TRBV5-4	TRBJ2-3	NA	NA	TGTGCCAGCAGCATCGACAGGGCGGGGGGCCCTAGCACAGATACGCAGTATTTT	CASSIDRAGGPSTDTQYF
TRBV27	TRBJ1-1	NA	NA	TGTGCCAGCAGGTACGGGGGGGAAGGAGTGAACACTGAAGCTTTCTTT	CASRYGGEGVNTEAFF
TRBV6-5	TRBJ2-5	NA	once	TGTGCCAGCAGTTACACCCATGGGGCAGATAGGGAGACCCAGTACTTC	CASSYTHGADRETQYF